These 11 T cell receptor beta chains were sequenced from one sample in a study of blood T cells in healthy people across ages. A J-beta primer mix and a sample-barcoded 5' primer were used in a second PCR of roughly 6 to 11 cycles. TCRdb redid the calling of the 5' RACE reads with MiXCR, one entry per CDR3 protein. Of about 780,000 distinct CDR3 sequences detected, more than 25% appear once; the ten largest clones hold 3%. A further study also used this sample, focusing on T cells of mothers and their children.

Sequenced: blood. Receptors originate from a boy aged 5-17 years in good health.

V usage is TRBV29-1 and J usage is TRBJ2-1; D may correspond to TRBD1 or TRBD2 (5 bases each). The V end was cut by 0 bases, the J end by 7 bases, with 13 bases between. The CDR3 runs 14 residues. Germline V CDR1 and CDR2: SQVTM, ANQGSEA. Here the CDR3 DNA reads TGCAGCGTTGAAGATTGGGGGAGTCGGAATGAGCAGTTCTTC. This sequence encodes CSVEDWGSRNEQFF.

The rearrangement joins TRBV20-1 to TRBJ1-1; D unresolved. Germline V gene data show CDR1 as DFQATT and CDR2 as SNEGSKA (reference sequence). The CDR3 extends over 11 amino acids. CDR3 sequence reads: CIAWVNTEAFF. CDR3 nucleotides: TGCATCGCTTGGGTGAACACTGAAGCTTTCTTT.

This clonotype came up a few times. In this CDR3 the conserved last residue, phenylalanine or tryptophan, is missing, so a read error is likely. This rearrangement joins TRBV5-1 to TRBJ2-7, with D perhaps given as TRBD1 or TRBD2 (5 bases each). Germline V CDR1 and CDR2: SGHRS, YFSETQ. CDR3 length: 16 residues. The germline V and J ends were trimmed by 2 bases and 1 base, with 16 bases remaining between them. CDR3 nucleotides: TGCGCCAGCAGCTTCGGGACGGCCGGCTTTTCCTACGAGCAGTACCTC. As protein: CASSFGTAGFSYEQYL.

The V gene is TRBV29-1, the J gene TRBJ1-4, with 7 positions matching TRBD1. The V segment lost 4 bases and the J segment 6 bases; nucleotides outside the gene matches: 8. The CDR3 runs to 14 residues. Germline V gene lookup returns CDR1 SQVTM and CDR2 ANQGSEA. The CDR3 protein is CSVGKGQIHEKLFF. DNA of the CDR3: TGCAGCGTTGGGAAGGGACAGATCCATGAAAAACTGTTTTTT. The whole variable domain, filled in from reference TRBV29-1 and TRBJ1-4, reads SAVISQKPSRDICQRGTSLTIQCQVDSQVTMMFWYRQQPGQSLTLIATANQGSEATYESGFVIDKFPISRPNLTFSTLTVSNMSPEDSSIYLCSVGKGQIHEKLFFGSGTQLSVL.

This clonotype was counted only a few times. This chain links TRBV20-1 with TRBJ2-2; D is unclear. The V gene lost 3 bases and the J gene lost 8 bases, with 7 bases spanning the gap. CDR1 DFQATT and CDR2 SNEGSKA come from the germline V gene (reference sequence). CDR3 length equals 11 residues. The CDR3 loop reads CSASPGGELFF. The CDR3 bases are TGCAGTGCTAGTCCCGGAGGGGAGCTGTTTTTT.

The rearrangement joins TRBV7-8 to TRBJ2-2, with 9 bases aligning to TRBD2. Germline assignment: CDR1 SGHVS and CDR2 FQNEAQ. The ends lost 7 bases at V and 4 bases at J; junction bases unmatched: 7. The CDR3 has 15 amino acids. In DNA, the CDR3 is TGTGCCAGCACCCCGAGGCGGGGGGGCACCGGGGAGCTGTTTTTT. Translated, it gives CASTPRRGGTGELFF.

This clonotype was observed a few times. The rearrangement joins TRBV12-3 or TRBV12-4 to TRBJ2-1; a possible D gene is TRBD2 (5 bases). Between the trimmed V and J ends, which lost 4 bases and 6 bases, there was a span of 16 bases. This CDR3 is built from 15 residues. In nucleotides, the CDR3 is TGTGCCAGCAGTTCTGCACCGGGGAACATCAATGAGCAGTTCTTC. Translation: CASSSAPGNINEQFF.

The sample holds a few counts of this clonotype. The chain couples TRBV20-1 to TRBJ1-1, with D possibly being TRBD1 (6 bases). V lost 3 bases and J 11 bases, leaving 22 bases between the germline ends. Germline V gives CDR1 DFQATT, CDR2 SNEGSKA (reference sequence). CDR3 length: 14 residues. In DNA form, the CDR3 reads TGCAGTGCTAGTGGGGGCGACTATATTTTTCGGGCTTTCTTT. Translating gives CSASGGDYIFRAFF.

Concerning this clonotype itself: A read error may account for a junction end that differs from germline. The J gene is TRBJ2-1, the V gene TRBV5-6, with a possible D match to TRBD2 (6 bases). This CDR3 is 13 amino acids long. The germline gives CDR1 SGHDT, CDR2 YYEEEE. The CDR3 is CAGRDSSYNEQFF. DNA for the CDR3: TGTGCCGGCAGGGACTCCTCCTACAATGAGCAGTTCTTC.

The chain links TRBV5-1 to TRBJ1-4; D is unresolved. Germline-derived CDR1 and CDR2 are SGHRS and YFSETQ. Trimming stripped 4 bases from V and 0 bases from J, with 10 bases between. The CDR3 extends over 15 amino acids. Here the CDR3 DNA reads TGCGCCAGCAGCCCGCTGCAGTCAACTAATGAAAAACTGTTTTTT. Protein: CASSPLQSTNEKLFF.

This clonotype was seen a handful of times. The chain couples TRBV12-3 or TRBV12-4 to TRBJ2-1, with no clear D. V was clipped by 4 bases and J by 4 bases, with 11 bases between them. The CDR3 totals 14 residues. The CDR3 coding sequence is TGTGCCAGCAGTTACGCTTCGGCTTACAATGAGCAGTTCTTC. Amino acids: CASSYASAYNEQFF.